Presented here are 18 T cell receptor beta chains from one specimen sequenced in a study of shared clonotypes between healthy human individuals. The method was immunoSEQ multiplex PCR; TCRdb's version includes in-frame clones alone and lacks a portion of them. Among about 2.4 million clones listed, 93% were seen once. The sequencing sample was made of naive CD4+ T cells from PBMCs. Indicated subset: CD45RA+ positively selected. Source of these receptors: a young man in good health. Some clones in this sample may be carry-over from other donors' samples.

The chain has TRBV18 and TRBJ1-2, with no clear D. This CDR3 has 14 residues. Germline V CDR1 and CDR2: KGHSH, LQKENI. V was shortened by 4 bases and J by 4 bases, with 13 bases between the two germline ends. This CDR3 reads CASSLGDTSYGYTF. Here the CDR3 DNA reads TGTGCCAGCTCACTGGGAGACACCTCCTATGGCTACACCTTC. Variable domain in full (rest from reference TRBV18 and TRBJ1-2): NAGVMQNPRHLVRRRGQEARLRCSPMKGHSHVYWYRQLPEEGLKFMVYLQKENIIDESGMPKERFSAEFPKEGPSILRIQQVVRGDSAAYFCASSLGDTSYGYTFGSGTRLTVV.

CDR3 loop: CASRWTSRNEQFF. In nucleotides, the CDR3 is TGTGCCAGCAGATGGACCAGCCGGAATGAGCAGTTCTTC. The chain joins TRBV27 to TRBJ2-1; D unresolved. The CDR3 has 13 residues. Trimming removed 6 bases from V and 7 bases from J, with 13 bases in between. Germline lookup yields CDR1 MNHEY and CDR2 SMNVEV (reference sequence).

The chain is built from TRBV7-9 and TRBJ1-1; D is unclear. The CDR3 sequence is 15 residues long. Per the germline V gene, CDR1 is SEHNR and CDR2 is FQNEAQ (reference sequence). Deletions cut 4 bases from V and 2 bases from J, with 14 bases between. CDR3 loop: CASSSGAWANTEAFF. The CDR3 DNA follows: TGTGCCAGCAGCTCGGGCGCTTGGGCCAACACTGAAGCTTTCTTT. Full variable domain (rest looked up from reference TRBV7-9 and TRBJ1-1): DTGVSQNPRHKITKRGQNVTFRCDPISEHNRLYWYRQTLGQGPEFLTYFQNEAQLEKSRLLSDRFSAERPKGSFSTLEIQRTEQGDSAMYLCASSSGAWANTEAFFGQGTRLTVV.

This rearrangement joins TRBV25-1 to TRBJ2-7; D is perhaps TRBD1 (6 bases). The V end lost 10 bases, the J end lost 0 bases, and 10 bases lay between the germline ends. Germline CDR1 MGHDK, CDR2 SYGVNS. This CDR3 region has 12 residues. CDR3 amino acids: CATRQDSYEQYF. CDR3 nucleotides: TGTGCCACCCGACAGGACTCCTACGAGCAGTACTTC.

V usage is TRBV14 and J usage is TRBJ2-5; TRBD2 matches 11 bases. Unmatched junction bases numbered 1, after V lost 4 bases and J lost 0 bases. Per germline, CDR1 SGHDN and CDR2 FVKESK. This CDR3 spans 15 amino acids. This chain's CDR3 is CASSPSGGYQETQYF. In nucleotides, the CDR3 is TGTGCCAGCAGCCCTAGCGGGGGGTACCAAGAGACCCAGTACTTC.

This chain links TRBV29-1 with TRBJ1-1; D perhaps matches TRBD1 (5 bases). Germline CDR1 is SQVTM and CDR2 is ANQGSEA. Between the trimmed V and J ends, which lost 2 bases and 0 bases, there was a span of 10 bases. This CDR3 spans 14 amino acids. The CDR3 region has the DNA TGCAGCGTTGAACGACAGACAATGAACACTGAAGCTTTCTTT. As protein: CSVERQTMNTEAFF.

This sequence joins TRBV9 and TRBJ2-6; D unclear. The V gene's germline CDR1 is SGDLS and CDR2 YYNGEE. The CDR3 sequence is 15 residues long. Trimming stripped 3 bases from V and 0 bases from J, with 7 bases between. CDR3 sequence reads: CASSALSSGANVLTF. The CDR3, as DNA: TGTGCCAGCAGCGCGCTGAGCTCTGGGGCCAACGTCCTGACTTTC.

This chain uses TRBV9 with TRBJ1-2, with 8 bases identical to TRBD1. The CDR3 is 17 amino acids. Per germline, CDR1 SGDLS and CDR2 YYNGEE. J was trimmed by 1 base and V by 1 base; bases with no gene match: 9. CDR3 DNA sequence: TGTGCCAGCAGCGTAAGCCCCCGGACAGGGAATAACTATGGCTACACCTTC. This sequence encodes CASSVSPRTGNNYGYTF.

This clone was detected only once. The chain has TRBV7-3 and TRBJ2-3, with no clear D. This CDR3 contains 14 residues. The germline V and J ends were trimmed by 3 bases and 0 bases, with 7 bases remaining between them. From germline, CDR1 is SGHTA and CDR2 FQGTGA. The CDR3 sequence is CASSFRLSTDTQYF. DNA for the CDR3: TGTGCCAGCAGCTTTCGGCTCAGCACAGATACGCAGTATTTT. The variable domain in full, completed from reference TRBV7-3 and TRBJ2-3, reads GAGVSQTPSNKVTEKGKYVELRCDPISGHTALYWYRQSLGQGPEFLIYFQGTGAADDSGLPNDRFFAVRPEGSVSTLKIQRTERGDSAVYLCASSFRLSTDTQYFGPGTRLTVL.

In the case of this clone: Other nucleotide sequences in the sample specify the same CDR3. V gene TRBV7-3 combines with J gene TRBJ2-1; possible D gene TRBD2, 5 bases. CDR3 length equals 13 residues. With 1 base removed from V and 7 bases from J, the gap between germline ends came to 8 bases. Looked up from germline, CDR1 is SGHTA and CDR2 is FQGTGA. The CDR3 bases are TGTGCCAGCAGCTTAAGAAGCGGTAATGAGCAGTTCTTC. This encodes CASSLRSGNEQFF.

The CDR3 sequence is CASSERQGVGTEAFF. CDR3 nucleotides: TGTGCCAGCAGTGAGAGACAGGGGGTCGGCACTGAAGCTTTCTTT. The rearrangement uses TRBV25-1 and TRBJ1-1; TRBD1 agrees at 9 bases. The germline CDR1 and CDR2 sequences are MGHDK and SYGVNS. Trimming removed 3 bases from V and 4 bases from J; junction bases left unmatched: 6. The CDR3 totals 15 residues.

The rearrangement uses TRBV19 and TRBJ1-6, with 7 nucleotides matching TRBD1. The CDR3 is 16 amino acids. V lost 5 bases and J lost 7; bases outside the gene matches: 11. The germline gives CDR1 LNHDA, CDR2 SQIVND (reference sequence). CDR3 amino acids: CASSHETGTDNSPLHF. DNA of the CDR3: TGTGCCAGTAGTCACGAAACCGGGACAGACAATTCACCCCTCCACTTT.

This sequence joins TRBV6-5 and TRBJ1-1; no firm D call. This CDR3 has 13 residues. Germline CDR1 MNHEY, CDR2 SVGAGI. Deletions cut 5 bases from V and 2 bases from J, with 9 bases between. The CDR3 spells CASSTDRNTEAFF. The CDR3 DNA follows: TGTGCCAGCAGTACTGATCGTAACACTGAAGCTTTCTTT.

The J gene is TRBJ2-7, the V gene TRBV6-1; 9 positions agree with TRBD1. Germline CDR1 is MNHNS and CDR2 is SASEGT. The ends lost 4 bases at V and 6 bases at J; junction bases unmatched: 7. The length of the CDR3 is 14 residues. The chain's CDR3 is CASSVLQGAGEQYF. CDR3 DNA sequence: TGTGCCAGCAGTGTACTACAGGGGGCGGGCGAGCAGTACTTC.

V and J are TRBV4-1 and TRBJ1-4, with TRBD1 as a possible D gene (5 bases). Germline CDR1 is MGHRA and CDR2 is YSYEKL. The CDR3 covers 16 residues. V was clipped by 0 bases and J by 1 base, with 9 bases between them. Here the CDR3 DNA reads TGCGCCAGCAGCCAAGATGGGACGGGAACTAATGAAAAACTGTTTTTT. This gives the protein CASSQDGTGTNEKLFF.

The chain employs TRBV7-2 and TRBJ2-3; D unresolved. Germline V lookup: CDR1 SGHTA, CDR2 FQGNSA. V lost 0 bases and J lost 3, with 13 bases in between. This CDR3 region has 16 residues. The CDR3 region has the DNA TGTGCCAGCAGCTTAGCGACGGCATCCGGGACAGATACGCAGTATTTT. It is translated as CASSLATASGTDTQYF. The complete variable domain, with remaining parts taken from reference TRBV7-2 and TRBJ2-3, reads GAGVSQSPSNKVTEKGKDVELRCDPISGHTALYWYRQSLGQGLEFLIYFQGNSAPDKSGLPSDRFSAERTGGSVSTLTIQRTQQEDSAVYLCASSLATASGTDTQYFGPGTRLTVL.

The chain recombines TRBV19 with TRBJ1-5; TRBD1 might be the D (5 bases). The CDR3 spans 16 residues. CDR1 LNHDA and CDR2 SQIVND come from the germline V gene (reference sequence). Deletions cut 1 base from V and 2 bases from J, with 12 bases between. The DNA for the CDR3 is TGTGCCAGTAGTATAGTCCGGGGCAGGGGCAATCAGCCCCAGCATTTT. Amino acid sequence: CASSIVRGRGNQPQHF. The variable domain in full, completed from reference TRBV19 and TRBJ1-5, reads DGGITQSPKYLFRKEGQNVTLSCEQNLNHDAMYWYRQDPGQGLRLIYYSQIVNDFQKGDIAEGYSVSREKKESFPLTVTSAQKNPTAFYLCASSIVRGRGNQPQHFGDGTRLSIL.

The rearrangement uses TRBV11-2 and TRBJ2-2, with 10 bases that match TRBD1. Germline V gene sequence: CDR1 SGHAT, CDR2 FQNNGV. V lost 5 bases to trimming and J lost 2 bases; unmatched junction nucleotides: 5. The length of the CDR3 is 16 residues. The CDR3 DNA reads as TGTGCCAGCAGCCAGACAGGGGGCCGAAACACCGGGGAGCTGTTTTTT. Its protein product is CASSQTGGRNTGELFF.